This is a list of T cell receptor beta chains from one sample in a study of a mutant IDH1 vaccine in newly diagnosed glioma. Produced via immunoSEQ multiplex PCR; TCRdb's table is partial and in-frame only. The sample includes about 26,000 clones, over 65% of them seen just once. What these receptors recognize is not known. Sequenced material: PBMCs, taken from a glioma patient whose treatment included an IDH1 peptide vaccine. Source of these receptors: a young man with glioma. The CDR3 runs from the conserved cysteine through the conserved F or W. A D gene is named only where the DNA matches it firmly. The listing skips clone size in some rows; elsewhere it reads once, few, many or a size class.

clone_size j_call d_call v_call cdr3_nt cdr3_aa
few TRBJ1-1 - TRBV15 TGTGCCACCCCCCCACTGACCGGGAACACTGAAGCTTTCTTT CATPPLTGNTEAFF
- TRBJ1-5 - TRBV18 TGTGCCAGCTCACCACGGGCAGCCCTGGGGGAGCCCCAGCATTTT CASSPRAALGEPQHF
- TRBJ2-1 TRBD2 TRBV4-2 TGTGCCAGCAGCCAAGATCCGACTAGCGGCTACAATGAGCAGTTCTTC CASSQDPTSGYNEQFF
once TRBJ2-5 - TRBV9 TGTGCCAGCAGCGTAGGCGAACAATCAGCATTCCAAGAGACCCAGTACTTC CASSVGEQSAFQETQYF
- TRBJ2-7 - TRBV20-1 TGCAGTGCTAGAGGAAATTACGAGCAGTACTTC CSARGNYEQYF
- TRBJ2-7 TRBD2 TRBV4-3 TGCGCCAGCAGCCAAGATACTAGCGGTTACGAGCAGTACTTC CASSQDTSGYEQYF
once TRBJ2-5 - TRBV29-1 TGCAGCGTTCAAGATAGGGGAGAGACCCAGTACTTC CSVQDRGETQYF
- TRBJ1-5 - TRBV30 TGTGCCTGGAGTGGCCATACAGGGTTCGCTCAGCCCCAGCATTTT CAWSGHTGFAQPQHF
- TRBJ1-1 - TRBV27 TGTGCCAGCAGTTTATCCCCCAGGAGGAACACTGAAGCTTTCTTT CASSLSPRRNTEAFF
- TRBJ1-3 - TRBV10-3 TGTGCCATCAGTAAGGACAGCTCTGGAAACACCATATATTTT CAISKDSSGNTIYF
- TRBJ1-6 - TRBV5-1 TGCGCCAGCAGCTTCACAGGTTATAATTCACCCCTCCACTTT CASSFTGYNSPLHF
- TRBJ2-7 - TRBV6-1 TGTGCCAGCAGTGAAGTAGGTACGCGGGGCGAGCAGTACTTC CASSEVGTRGEQYF
few TRBJ1-5 TRBD1 TRBV19 TGTGCCAGTAGTATACCGACAGGGGCTGACAATCAGCCCCAGCATTTT CASSIPTGADNQPQHF
- TRBJ2-3 - TRBV12-5 TGTGCTAGTGGTTCGGCGGGGAGTCAGTATTTT CASGSAGSQYF
- TRBJ2-7 - TRBV11-2 TGTGCCAGCAGCCTTAGAAGGGATTACGAGCAGTACTTC CASSLRRDYEQYF
- TRBJ1-1 - TRBV5-1 TGCGCCAGCAGCTTGGCGTTGGGTGAAGCTTTCTTT CASSLALGEAFF
- TRBJ1-3 - TRBV10-2 - CASSEFGSGNTIYF
once TRBJ2-1 - TRBV6-5 TGTGCCAGCAGGCCCCGGGGGGCCTCCTACAATGAGCAGTTCTTC CASRPRGASYNEQFF
few TRBJ1-2 TRBD1 TRBV10-3 TGTGCCATCAGTGATGCCGGGACAGGGAGTGGCTACACCTTC CAISDAGTGSGYTF
- TRBJ1-6 - TRBV5-1 TGCGCCAGCAGCTTGGAGGGACAACGCATAGGTTCACCCCTCCACTTT CASSLEGQRIGSPLHF
- TRBJ1-6 - TRBV11-2 TGTGCCAGCAGCTTAGGGGACGGAAATTCACCCCTCCACTTT CASSLGDGNSPLHF
- TRBJ1-1 - TRBV28 TGTGCCAGCGCCCCCCAATTAAACACTGAAGCTTTCTTT CASAPQLNTEAFF
once TRBJ1-2 - TRBV5-4 TGTGCCAGCAGCTTGATGTCAGTGAGTGGCTACACCTTC CASSLMSVSGYTF
- TRBJ1-5 - TRBV6-4 TGTGCCAGCAGTCCAGAGGGGAATAGCAATCAGCCCCAGCATTTT CASSPEGNSNQPQHF
- TRBJ2-7 - TRBV29-1 TGCAGCGTTGAAGAAGGGACGGAGCAGTACTTC CSVEEGTEQYF
once TRBJ1-1 - TRBV27 TGTGCCAGCAGTTTTACCCGGACGAACACTGAAGCTTTCTTT CASSFTRTNTEAFF
- TRBJ2-7 - TRBV5-6 TGTGCCAGCAGTTCCGGGCTCCCCATGGGAGAGCAGTACTTC CASSSGLPMGEQYF
- TRBJ2-1 - TRBV5-1 TGCGCCAGCAGCTTGGGTCGGGAGCAGTTCTTC CASSLGREQFF
large TRBJ1-2 TRBD1 TRBV19 TGTGCCAGTAGAGACACCAAGGGACAGGGGATATATGGCTACACCTTC CASRDTKGQGIYGYTF
- TRBJ2-1 - TRBV7-9 TGTGCCAGCAGCTTCACACCAGACTCCTACAATGAGCAGTTCTTC CASSFTPDSYNEQFF
- TRBJ2-7 - TRBV2 TGTGCCAGCAGTAGTACACGGGACTCCGTTTACGAGCAGTACTTC CASSSTRDSVYEQYF
- TRBJ1-1 TRBD1 TRBV11-2 TGTGCCAGCAGCTTAGAGGGGACAGCGAACACTGAAGCTTTCTTT CASSLEGTANTEAFF
- TRBJ2-1 TRBD2 TRBV7-2 TGTGCCAGCAGCTTTGCCAAGACTAGCGGGAGTTCAAATGAGCAGTTCTTC CASSFAKTSGSSNEQFF
- TRBJ2-7 - TRBV7-8 TGTGCCAGCAGCTTATACTACGAGCAGTACTTC CASSLYYEQYF
few TRBJ2-4 TRBD2 TRBV5-1 TGCGCCACAGCGGCGGGGGGAGCCAAAAACATTCAGTACTTC CATAAGGAKNIQYF
- TRBJ1-2 - TRBV7-2 TGTGCCAGCAGCCCGAGGGACACGAGCTACACCTTC CASSPRDTSYTF
- TRBJ1-2 TRBD1 TRBV10-3 TGTGCCATCACAAGACAGGGGGCTCGTGGCTACACCTTC CAITRQGARGYTF
- TRBJ2-6 - TRBV5-1 TGCGCCAGCAGCTTGGCCCCGGGGACTGGGGCCAACGTCCTGACTTTC CASSLAPGTGANVLTF
- TRBJ2-5 - TRBV7-8 TGTGCCAGCAGCTTAGCACTAGCTAAAGAGACCCAGTACTTC CASSLALAKETQYF
- TRBJ1-5 - TRBV6-6 TGTGCCAGCAGTTACTCAGGACAAGGCAATCAGCCCCAGCATTTT CASSYSGQGNQPQHF
- TRBJ2-7 - TRBV7-2 TGTGCCAGCAGCTACGTCTCACAGGGCGGCTACGAGCAGTACTTC CASSYVSQGGYEQYF
once TRBJ2-7 - TRBV30 TGTGCCTGGAGTTTTGGCAGCTCCTACGAGCAGTACTTC CAWSFGSSYEQYF
- TRBJ2-7 TRBD2 TRBV4-2 TGTGCCAGCAGCCAGAAGGGACTAGCGGGAGGAAGCTCCTACGAGCAGTACTTC CASSQKGLAGGSSYEQYF
- TRBJ2-1 - TRBV9 TGTGCCAGCAGCGTAGAGGCAGTTTCCTACAATGAGCAGTTCTTC CASSVEAVSYNEQFF
once TRBJ2-5 TRBD2 TRBV19 TGTGCCAGTAGTATCGCTAGCGGGAGCGAGGAGACCCAGTACTTC CASSIASGSEETQYF
once TRBJ1-2 - TRBV15 TGTGCCACCAGCAGAGCCCGGGGTCCTTACTTTGGCTACACCTTC CATSRARGPYFGYTF
- TRBJ1-6 - TRBV4-1 TGCGCCAGCAGCCAAGAAGTGGGGGATTCCTATAATTCACCCCTCCACTTT CASSQEVGDSYNSPLHF
- TRBJ2-1 - TRBV5-1 TGCGCCAGCAGCTTGGGAGGGGCATATGAGCAGTTCTTC CASSLGGAYEQFF
- TRBJ2-7 - TRBV9 TGTGCCAGCAGCGTAGGCCAGTACGACGAGCAGTACTTC CASSVGQYDEQYF
- TRBJ2-2 - TRBV7-9 TGTGCCAGCAGCCTTGCGGGACCCACCGGGGAGCTGTTTTTT CASSLAGPTGELFF
- TRBJ2-4 - TRBV5-1 TGCGCCAGCAGCTTGGACGGCTACTTAGCCAAAAACATTCAGTACTTC CASSLDGYLAKNIQYF
- TRBJ2-1 - TRBV19 TGTGCCAGTAGTCTTACACACGGATCCAATGAGCAGTTCTTC CASSLTHGSNEQFF
- TRBJ1-1 TRBD1 TRBV6-5 TGTGCCAGCAGTTACACGTGGGACAGTGAAGCTTTCTTT CASSYTWDSEAFF
- TRBJ2-5 - TRBV14 TGTGCCAGCAGCGCCTCCCGGGTCCCAGAGACCCAGTACTTC CASSASRVPETQYF
large TRBJ1-1 - TRBV10-1 TGCGCCAGCAGTGAGTCCCGATACACTGAAGCTTTCTTT CASSESRYTEAFF
- TRBJ1-2 - TRBV2 TGTGCCAGCAGGCCTTCGTGGGGCTACACCTTC CASRPSWGYTF